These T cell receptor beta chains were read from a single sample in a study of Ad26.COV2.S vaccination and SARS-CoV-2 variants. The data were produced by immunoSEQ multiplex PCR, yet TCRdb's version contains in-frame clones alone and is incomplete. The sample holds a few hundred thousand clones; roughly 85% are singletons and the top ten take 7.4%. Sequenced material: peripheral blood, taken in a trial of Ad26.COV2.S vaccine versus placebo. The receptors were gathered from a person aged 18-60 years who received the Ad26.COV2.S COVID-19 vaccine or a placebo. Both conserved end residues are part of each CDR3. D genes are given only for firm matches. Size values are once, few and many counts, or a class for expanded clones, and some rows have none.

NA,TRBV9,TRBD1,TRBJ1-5,CASSVGDRGLQPQHF,TGTGCCAGCAGCGTGGGGGACAGGGGTTTGCAGCCCCAGCATTTT
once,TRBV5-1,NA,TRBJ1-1,CATRDGATNTEAFF,TGCGCCACCAGGGACGGGGCAACGAACACTGAAGCTTTCTTT
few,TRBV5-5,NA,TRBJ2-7,CASSWGDPYEQYF,TGTGCCAGCAGCTGGGGGGACCCCTACGAGCAGTACTTC
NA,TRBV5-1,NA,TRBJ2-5,CASSPGLRYQETQYF,TGCGCCAGCAGCCCCGGGTTGCGCTACCAAGAGACCCAGTACTTC
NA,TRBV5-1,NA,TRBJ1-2,CASSATSGAGYTF,TGCGCCAGCAGCGCCACATCAGGTGCTGGCTACACCTTC
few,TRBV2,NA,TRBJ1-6,CASTSEKGVNSPLHF,TGTGCCAGCACCTCTGAGAAGGGGGTAAATTCACCCCTCCACTTT
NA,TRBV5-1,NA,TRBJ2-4,CASSLEENIQYF,TGCGCCAGCAGCTTAGAAGAAAACATTCAGTACTTC
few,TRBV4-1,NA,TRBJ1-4,CASSQEQAATNEKLFF,TGCGCCAGCAGCCAAGAACAGGCAGCAACTAATGAAAAACTGTTTTTT
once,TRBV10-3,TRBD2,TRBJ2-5,CAIKDTAGVQETQYF,TGTGCCATTAAGGATACAGCGGGGGTGCAAGAGACCCAGTACTTC
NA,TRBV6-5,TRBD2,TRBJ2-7,CASSSVLAGGRRYF,TGTGCCAGCAGTTCCGTACTAGCGGGGGGTCGCCGGTACTTC
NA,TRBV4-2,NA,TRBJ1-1,CASSQGHAEGTEAFF,TGTGCCAGCAGCCAAGGACATGCCGAGGGCACTGAAGCTTTCTTT
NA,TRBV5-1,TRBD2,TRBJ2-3,CASSVRGEDTQYF,TGCGCCAGCAGCGTTCGGGGGGAGGATACGCAGTATTTT
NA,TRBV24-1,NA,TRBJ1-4,CATSDGPGTVREKLFF,TGTGCCACCAGTGATGGACCCGGGACGGTGAGGGAAAAACTGTTTTTT
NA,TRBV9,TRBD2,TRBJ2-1,CASSVGKREGSSYNEQFF,TGTGCCAGCAGCGTAGGTAAGCGGGAGGGCAGCTCCTACAATGAGCAGTTCTTC
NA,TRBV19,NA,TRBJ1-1,CASTISGGTEAFF,TGTGCCAGTACCATCAGTGGAGGAACTGAAGCTTTCTTT
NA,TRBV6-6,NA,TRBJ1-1,CASSYVGGRGTEAFF,TGTGCCAGCAGTTACGTCGGGGGGCGGGGCACTGAAGCTTTCTTT
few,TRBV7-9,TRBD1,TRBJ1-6,CASSRGQANSPLHF,TGTGCCAGCAGTCGCGGACAGGCCAATTCACCCCTCCACTTT